The entry that follows covers one TCR beta chain sequence. The data are from a study of blood T cell repertoires in COVID-19. About the research overall: T cells, B-cell-depleted T cells, or PBMCs provided the cDNA or gDNA that served as material.

The CDR3 extends over 15 amino acids. V lost 1 base and J 2 bases, leaving 11 bases between the germline ends. CDR1 LNHNV and CDR2 YYDKDF come from the germline V gene (reference sequence). Measured with immunoSEQ multiplex PCR; TCRdb has only the in-frame clones, and not every one. The table records approximately 100,000 clones, under 80% of them present only once. The chain is built from TRBV15 and TRBJ2-5, with a possible D match to TRBD1 (6 bases). Sequenced: peripheral blood. This receptor was obtained from a man in his 70s with active or convalescent COVID-19. The CDR3 protein is CATSRAGAAQETQYF. In nucleotides, the CDR3 is TGTGCCACCAGCAGAGCAGGGGCAGCTCAAGAGACCCAGTACTTC.